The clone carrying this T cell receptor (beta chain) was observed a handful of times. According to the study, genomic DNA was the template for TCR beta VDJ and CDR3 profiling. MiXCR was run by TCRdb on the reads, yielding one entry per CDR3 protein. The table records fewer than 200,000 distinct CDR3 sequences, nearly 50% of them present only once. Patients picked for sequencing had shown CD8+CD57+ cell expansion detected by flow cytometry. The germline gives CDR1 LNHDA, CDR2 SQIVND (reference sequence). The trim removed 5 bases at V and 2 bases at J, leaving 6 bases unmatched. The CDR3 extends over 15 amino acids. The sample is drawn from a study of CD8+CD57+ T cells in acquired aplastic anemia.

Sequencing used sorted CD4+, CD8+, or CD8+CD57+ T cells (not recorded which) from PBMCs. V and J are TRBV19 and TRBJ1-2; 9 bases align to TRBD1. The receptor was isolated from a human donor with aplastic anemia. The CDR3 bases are TGTGCCAGTAGTCAACAGGGGGCGATGAACTATGGCTACACCTTC. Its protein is CASSQQGAMNYGYTF.